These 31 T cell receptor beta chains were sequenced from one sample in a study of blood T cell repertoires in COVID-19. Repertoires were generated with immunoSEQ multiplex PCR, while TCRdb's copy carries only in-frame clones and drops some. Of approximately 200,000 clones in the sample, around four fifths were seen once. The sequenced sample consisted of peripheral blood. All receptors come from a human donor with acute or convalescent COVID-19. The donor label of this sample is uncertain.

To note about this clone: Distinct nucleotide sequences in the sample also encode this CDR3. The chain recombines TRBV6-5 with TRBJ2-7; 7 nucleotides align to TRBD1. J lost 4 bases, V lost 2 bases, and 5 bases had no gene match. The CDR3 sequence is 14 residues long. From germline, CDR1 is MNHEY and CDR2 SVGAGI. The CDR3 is CASSYRQGGYEQYF. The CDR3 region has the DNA TGTGCCAGCAGTTACCGACAGGGTGGTTACGAGCAGTACTTC.

The CDR3 DNA follows: TGTGCCAGCAGTTTCGGGGGGAGCAATCAGCCCCAGCATTTT. Its translation: CASSFGGSNQPQHF. This rearrangement joins TRBV27 to TRBJ1-5; the D gene is possibly TRBD1 (5 bases). The CDR3 is 14 residues long. Looked up from germline, CDR1 is MNHEY and CDR2 is SMNVEV (reference sequence). Trimming shortened V by 3 bases and J by 1 base, and 7 bases separated the two germline ends.

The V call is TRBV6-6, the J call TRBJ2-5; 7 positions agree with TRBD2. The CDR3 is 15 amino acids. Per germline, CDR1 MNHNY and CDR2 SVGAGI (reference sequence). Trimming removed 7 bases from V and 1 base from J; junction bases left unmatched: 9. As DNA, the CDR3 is TGTGCCAGCAAAGCTTCGGGAGGTGTCCAAGAGACCCAGTACTTC. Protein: CASKASGGVQETQYF.

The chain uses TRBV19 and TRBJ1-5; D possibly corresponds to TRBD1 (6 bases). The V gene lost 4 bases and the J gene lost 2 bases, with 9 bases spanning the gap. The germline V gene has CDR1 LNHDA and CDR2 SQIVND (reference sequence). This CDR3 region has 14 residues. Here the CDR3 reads CASSKGQRNQPQHF. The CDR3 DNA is TGTGCCAGTAGTAAGGGACAACGCAATCAGCCCCAGCATTTT.

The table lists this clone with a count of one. Here the CDR3 reads CASSATRGQGLSNQPQHF. The CDR3 bases are TGTGCCAGTAGTGCGACCAGGGGGCAAGGGCTTAGCAATCAGCCCCAGCATTTT. The chain combines TRBV19 with TRBJ1-5, with 8 bases lining up with TRBD1. This CDR3 is 18 amino acids long. Germline V gene sequence: CDR1 LNHDA, CDR2 SQIVND (reference sequence). The trim removed 5 bases at V and 0 bases at J, leaving 12 bases unmatched.

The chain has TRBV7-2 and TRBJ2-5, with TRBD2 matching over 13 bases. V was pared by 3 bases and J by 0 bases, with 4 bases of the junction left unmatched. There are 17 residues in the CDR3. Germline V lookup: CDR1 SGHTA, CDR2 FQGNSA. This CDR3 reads CASSLGLAGFHQETQYF. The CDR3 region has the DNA TGTGCCAGCAGCTTGGGACTAGCGGGGTTCCACCAAGAGACCCAGTACTTC.

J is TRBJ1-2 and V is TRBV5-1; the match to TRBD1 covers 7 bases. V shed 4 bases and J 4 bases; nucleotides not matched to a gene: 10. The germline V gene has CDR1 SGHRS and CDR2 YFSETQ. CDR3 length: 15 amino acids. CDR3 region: CASSRQGTEVYGYTF. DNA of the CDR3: TGCGCCAGCAGCCGACAAGGGACAGAGGTCTATGGCTACACCTTC.

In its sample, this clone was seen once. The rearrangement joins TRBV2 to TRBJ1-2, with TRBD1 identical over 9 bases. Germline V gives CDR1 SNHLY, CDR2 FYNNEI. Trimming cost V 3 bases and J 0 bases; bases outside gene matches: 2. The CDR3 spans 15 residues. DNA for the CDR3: TGTGCCAGCAGTGAGTGGACAGGGGCTAACTATGGCTACACCTTC. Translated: CASSEWTGANYGYTF.

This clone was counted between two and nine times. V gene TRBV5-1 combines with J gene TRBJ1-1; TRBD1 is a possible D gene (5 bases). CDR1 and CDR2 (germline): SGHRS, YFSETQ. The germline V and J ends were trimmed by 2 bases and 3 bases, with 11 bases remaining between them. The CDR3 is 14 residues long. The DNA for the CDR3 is TGCGCCAGCAGCTTTAGCAGGGTTGACACTGAAGCTTTCTTT. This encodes CASSFSRVDTEAFF.

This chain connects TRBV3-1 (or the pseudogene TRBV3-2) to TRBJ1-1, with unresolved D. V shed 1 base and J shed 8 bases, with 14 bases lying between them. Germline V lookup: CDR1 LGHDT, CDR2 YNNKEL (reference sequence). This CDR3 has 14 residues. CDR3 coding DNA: TGTGCCAGCAGCCAAGCTGGGCTTTTGGAAGAAGCTTTCTTT. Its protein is CASSQAGLLEEAFF.

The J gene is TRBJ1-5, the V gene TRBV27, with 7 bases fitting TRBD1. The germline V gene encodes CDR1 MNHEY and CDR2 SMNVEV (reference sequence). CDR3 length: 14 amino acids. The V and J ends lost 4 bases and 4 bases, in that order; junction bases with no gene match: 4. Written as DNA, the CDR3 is TGTGCCAGCAGTTCGACAGGGTTAAATCAGCCCCAGCATTTT. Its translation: CASSSTGLNQPQHF.

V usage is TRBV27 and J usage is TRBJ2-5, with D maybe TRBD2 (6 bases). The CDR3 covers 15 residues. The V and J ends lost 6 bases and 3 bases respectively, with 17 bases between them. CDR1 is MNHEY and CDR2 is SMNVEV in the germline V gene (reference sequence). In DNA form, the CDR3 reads TGTGCCAGCAGCCCCCGGGGTAGCGGAGAAGAGACCCAGTACTTC. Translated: CASSPRGSGEETQYF.

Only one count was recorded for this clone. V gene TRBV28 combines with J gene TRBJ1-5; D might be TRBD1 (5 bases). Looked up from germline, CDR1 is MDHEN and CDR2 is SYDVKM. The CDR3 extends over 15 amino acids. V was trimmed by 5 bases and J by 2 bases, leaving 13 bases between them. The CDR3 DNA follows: TGTGCCAGCAGTCGGGCGGGGGGGGGCAATCAGCCCCAGCATTTT. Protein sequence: CASSRAGGGNQPQHF.

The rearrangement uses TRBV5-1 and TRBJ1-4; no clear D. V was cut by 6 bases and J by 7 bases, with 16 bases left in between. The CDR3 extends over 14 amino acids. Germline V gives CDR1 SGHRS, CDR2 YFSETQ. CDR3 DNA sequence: TGCGCCAGCACCCTGAGAGGGCTAGGTGAAAAACTGTTTTTT. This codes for CASTLRGLGEKLFF. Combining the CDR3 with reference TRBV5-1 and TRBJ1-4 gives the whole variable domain KAGVTQTPRYLIKTRGQQVTLSCSPISGHRSVSWYQQTPGQGLQFLFEYFSETQRNKGNFPGRFSGRQFSNSRSEMNVSTLELGDSALYLCASTLRGLGEKLFFGSGTQLSVL.

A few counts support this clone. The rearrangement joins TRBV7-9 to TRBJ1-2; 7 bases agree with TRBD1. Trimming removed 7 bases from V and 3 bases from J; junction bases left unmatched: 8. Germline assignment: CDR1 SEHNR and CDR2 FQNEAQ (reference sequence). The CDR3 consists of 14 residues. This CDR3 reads CASKSSGGDYGYTF. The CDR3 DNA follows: TGTGCCAGCAAATCGTCAGGGGGAGACTATGGCTACACCTTC. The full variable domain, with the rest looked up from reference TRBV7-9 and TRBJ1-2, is DTGVSQNPRHKITKRGQNVTFRCDPISEHNRLYWYRQTLGQGPEFLTYFQNEAQLEKSRLLSDRFSAERPKGSFSTLEIQRTEQGDSAMYLCASKSSGGDYGYTFGSGTRLTVV.

The CDR3 protein is CASSSHVTDTQYF. The CDR3 nucleotides read TGTGCCAGCAGTTCCCATGTCACAGATACGCAGTATTTT. V usage is TRBV27 and J usage is TRBJ2-3, with D uncertain. V lost 4 bases to trimming and J lost 2 bases, with 7 bases between them. Per germline, CDR1 MNHEY and CDR2 SMNVEV (reference sequence). The CDR3 sequence is 13 residues long.

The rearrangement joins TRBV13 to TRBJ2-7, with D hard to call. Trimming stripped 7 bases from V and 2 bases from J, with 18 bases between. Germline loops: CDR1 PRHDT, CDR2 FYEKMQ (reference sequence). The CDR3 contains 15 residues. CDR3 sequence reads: CASILSTANTYEQYF. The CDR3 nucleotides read TGTGCCAGCATCCTTAGTACCGCCAATACCTACGAGCAGTACTTC.

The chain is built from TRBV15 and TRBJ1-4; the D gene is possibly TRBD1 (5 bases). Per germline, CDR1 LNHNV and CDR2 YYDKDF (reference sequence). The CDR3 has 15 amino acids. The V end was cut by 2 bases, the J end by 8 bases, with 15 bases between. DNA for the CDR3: TGTGCCACCAGCAGATTTGGGGGAGCGGGGGAAAAACTGTTTTTT. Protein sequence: CATSRFGGAGEKLFF.

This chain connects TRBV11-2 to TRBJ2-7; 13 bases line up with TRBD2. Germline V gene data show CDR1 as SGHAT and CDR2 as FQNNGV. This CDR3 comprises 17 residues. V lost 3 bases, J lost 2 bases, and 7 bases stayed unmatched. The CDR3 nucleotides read TGTGCCAGCAGCTTCGGCACTAGCGGGAGGGGTCCCTACGAGCAGTACTTC. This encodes CASSFGTSGRGPYEQYF. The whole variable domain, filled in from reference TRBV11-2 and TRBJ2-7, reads EAGVAQSPRYKIIEKRQSVAFWCNPISGHATLYWYQQILGQGPKLLIQFQNNGVVDDSQLPKDRFSAERLKGVDSTLKIQPAKLEDSAVYLCASSFGTSGRGPYEQYFGPGTRLTVT.

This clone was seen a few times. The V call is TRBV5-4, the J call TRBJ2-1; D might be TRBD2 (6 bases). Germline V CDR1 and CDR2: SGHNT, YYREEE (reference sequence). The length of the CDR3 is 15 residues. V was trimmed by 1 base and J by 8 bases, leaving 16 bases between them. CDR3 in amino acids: CASSLITGAGYEQFF. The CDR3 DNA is TGTGCCAGCAGCTTGATTACGGGAGCGGGCTATGAGCAGTTCTTC. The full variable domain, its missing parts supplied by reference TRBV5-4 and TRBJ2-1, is ETGVTQSPTHLIKTRGQQVTLRCSSQSGHNTVSWYQQALGQGPQFIFQYYREEENGRGNFPPRFSGLQFPNYSSELNVNALELDDSALYLCASSLITGAGYEQFFGPGTRLTVL.

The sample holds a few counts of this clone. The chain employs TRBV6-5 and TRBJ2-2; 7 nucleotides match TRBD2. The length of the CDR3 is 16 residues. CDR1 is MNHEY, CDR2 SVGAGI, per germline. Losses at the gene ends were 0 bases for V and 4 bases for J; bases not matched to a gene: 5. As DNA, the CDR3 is TGTGCCAGCAGTTACTCGAAGGGCGGGGGCACCGGGGAGCTGTTTTTT. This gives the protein CASSYSKGGGTGELFF.

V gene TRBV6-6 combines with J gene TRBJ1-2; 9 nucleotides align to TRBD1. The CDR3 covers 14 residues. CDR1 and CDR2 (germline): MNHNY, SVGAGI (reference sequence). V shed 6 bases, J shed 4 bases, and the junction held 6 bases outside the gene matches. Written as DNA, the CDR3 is TGTGCCAGCAGAAGGGGACAGGGAGGCTATGGCTACACCTTC. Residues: CASRRGQGGYGYTF.

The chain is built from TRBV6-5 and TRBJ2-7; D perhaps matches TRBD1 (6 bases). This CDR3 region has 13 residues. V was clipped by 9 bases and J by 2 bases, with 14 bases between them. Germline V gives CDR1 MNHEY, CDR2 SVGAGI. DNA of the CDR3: TGTGCCAGACCCAGGGACATTGCCTACGAGCAGTACTTC. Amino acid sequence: CARPRDIAYEQYF.

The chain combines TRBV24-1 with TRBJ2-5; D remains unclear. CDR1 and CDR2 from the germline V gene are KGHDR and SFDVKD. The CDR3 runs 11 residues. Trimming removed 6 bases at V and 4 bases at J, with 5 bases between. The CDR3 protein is CATSTGETQYF. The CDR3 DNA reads TGTGCCACCAGTACGGGAGAGACCCAGTACTTC.

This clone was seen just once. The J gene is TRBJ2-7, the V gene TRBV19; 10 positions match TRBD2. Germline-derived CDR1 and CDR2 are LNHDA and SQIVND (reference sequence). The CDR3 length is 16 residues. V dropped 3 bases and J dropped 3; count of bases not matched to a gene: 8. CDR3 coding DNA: TGTGCCAGTAGTATTTCCTGGGCTAGCGGGAGCTACGAGCAGTACTTC. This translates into CASSISWASGSYEQYF.

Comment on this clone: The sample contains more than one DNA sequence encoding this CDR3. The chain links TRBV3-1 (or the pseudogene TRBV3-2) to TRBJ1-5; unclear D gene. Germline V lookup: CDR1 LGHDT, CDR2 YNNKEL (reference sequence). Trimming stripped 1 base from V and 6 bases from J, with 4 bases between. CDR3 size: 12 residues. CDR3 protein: CASSQAGQPQHF. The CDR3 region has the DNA TGTGCCAGCAGCCAAGCGGGTCAGCCCCAGCATTTT.

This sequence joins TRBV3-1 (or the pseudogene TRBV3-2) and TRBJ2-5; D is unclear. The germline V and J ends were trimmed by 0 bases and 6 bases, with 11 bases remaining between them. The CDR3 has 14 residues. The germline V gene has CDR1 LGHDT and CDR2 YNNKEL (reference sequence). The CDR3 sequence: CASSQDCPVKTQYF. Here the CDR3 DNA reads TGTGCCAGCAGCCAAGATTGTCCCGTAAAGACCCAGTACTTC.

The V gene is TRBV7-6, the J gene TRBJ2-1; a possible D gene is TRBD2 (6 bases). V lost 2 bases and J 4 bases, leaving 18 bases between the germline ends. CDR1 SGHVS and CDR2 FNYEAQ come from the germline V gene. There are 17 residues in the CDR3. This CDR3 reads CASSLTRDLSYYNEQFF. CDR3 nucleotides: TGTGCCAGCAGCTTAACTCGGGACTTATCATATTACAATGAGCAGTTCTTC.

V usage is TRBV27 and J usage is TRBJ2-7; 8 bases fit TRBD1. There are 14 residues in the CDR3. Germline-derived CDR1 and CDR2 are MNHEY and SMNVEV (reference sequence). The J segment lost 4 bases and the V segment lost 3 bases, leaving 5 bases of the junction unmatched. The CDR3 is CASSFTGGRYEQYF. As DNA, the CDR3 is TGTGCCAGCAGTTTTACAGGGGGGAGGTACGAGCAGTACTTC.

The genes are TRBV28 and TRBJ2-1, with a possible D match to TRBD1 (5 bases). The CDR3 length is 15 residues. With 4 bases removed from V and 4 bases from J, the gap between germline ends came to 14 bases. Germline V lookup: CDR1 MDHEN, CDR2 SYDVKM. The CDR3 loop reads CASSWYLGDYNEQFF. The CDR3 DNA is TGTGCCAGCAGTTGGTACTTAGGGGATTACAATGAGCAGTTCTTC.

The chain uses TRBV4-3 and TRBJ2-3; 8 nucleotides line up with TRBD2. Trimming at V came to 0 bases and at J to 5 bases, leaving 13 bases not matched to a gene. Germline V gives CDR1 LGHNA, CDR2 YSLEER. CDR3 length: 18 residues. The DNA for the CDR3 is TGCGCCAGCAGCCAAGAACTAGCGGCGGGACGAAGGCAAGATACGCAGTATTTT. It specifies CASSQELAAGRRQDTQYF.